This T cell receptor beta chain was observed in a study of monozygotic twins with inflammatory bowel disease. The CDR3 runs 17 residues. For each CDR3 protein, TCRdb gives one entry from its re-call of the 5' RACE reads, without DNA. This sample's table reports more than 110,000 distinct CDR3 sequences. This receptor was identified in a human donor with ulcerative colitis or Crohn's disease, or a healthy co-twin of an affected twin (not recorded which). The sequenced sample was blood. The chain uses TRBV12-3 or TRBV12-4 and TRBJ1-1; the TCRdb D gene call, TRBD1, has no DNA to confirm it. The chain's CDR3 is CASTRRRGLARNTEAFF.